The 9 T cell receptor beta chains below all came from one sample that was sequenced in a study of T cell responses to AZD1222 COVID-19 vaccine. Assay: immunoSEQ multiplex PCR; the TCRdb copy retains only in-frame clones and omits some. The sample has about 160,000 clones, around 93% seen once. Sequenced material: peripheral blood, taken on day 0 of AZD1222 vaccination. The receptors here all came from an adult in good health.

V gene TRBV5-6 combines with J gene TRBJ2-1; TRBD1 aligns across 7 bases. With V trimmed by 4 bases and J by 0 bases, 4 bases remained unmatched. The CDR3 contains 15 residues. The germline CDR1 and CDR2 sequences are SGHDT and YYEEEE. The CDR3 DNA follows: TGTGCCAGCAGCGCGACAGGGAACTCCTACAATGAGCAGTTCTTC. Protein product: CASSATGNSYNEQFF. The complete variable domain, with remaining parts taken from reference TRBV5-6 and TRBJ2-1, reads DAGVTQSPTHLIKTRGQQVTLRCSPKSGHDTVSWYQQALGQGPQFIFQYYEEEERQRGNFPDRFSGHQFPNYSSELNVNALLLGDSALYLCASSATGNSYNEQFFGPGTRLTVL.

The J gene is TRBJ1-6, the V gene TRBV11-2, with TRBD1 identical over 8 bases. V shed 7 bases, J shed 2 bases, and the junction held 7 bases outside the gene matches. The CDR3 covers 16 residues. Germline CDR1 SGHAT, CDR2 FQNNGV. The CDR3 reads CASTPTGGAYNSPLHF. The CDR3 DNA sequence: TGTGCCAGCACCCCCACAGGGGGGGCCTATAATTCACCCCTCCACTTT.

The gene calls are TRBV7-3 and TRBJ2-1; 10 nucleotides agree with TRBD2. V lost 5 bases to trimming and J lost 8 bases; unmatched junction nucleotides: 9. This CDR3 is 15 amino acids long. In germline, CDR1 is SGHTA, CDR2 FQGTGA. The CDR3 reads CASSVTSGEQHEQFF. The DNA for the CDR3 is TGTGCCAGCAGCGTCACTAGCGGGGAGCAACATGAGCAGTTCTTC.

The chain employs TRBV28 and TRBJ1-5; D not resolved. CDR3 size: 14 residues. The V and J ends lost 5 bases and 0 bases respectively, with 8 bases between them. The germline V gene encodes CDR1 MDHEN and CDR2 SYDVKM. The CDR3 coding sequence is TGTGCCAGCAGTCCACCCGATAGCAATCAGCCCCAGCATTTT. Translation: CASSPPDSNQPQHF.

The V and J genes are TRBV27 and TRBJ1-4; D unresolved. The CDR3 extends over 14 amino acids. In germline, CDR1 is MNHEY, CDR2 SMNVEV (reference sequence). V was pared by 8 bases and J by 5 bases, with 15 bases between. CDR3 residues: CASSGRQPNEKLFF. The CDR3, as DNA: TGTGCCAGCTCCGGCCGGCAACCGAATGAAAAACTGTTTTTT.

The chain uses TRBV7-2 and TRBJ1-2, with D tentatively TRBD1 (5 bases). Germline V CDR1 and CDR2: SGHTA, FQGNSA. The V end was cut by 5 bases, the J end by 6 bases, with 16 bases between. The CDR3 consists of 14 residues. The CDR3 bases are TGTGCCAGCAGCCAATTGGGGAGAGGGGATGGCTACACCTTC. Translated, it gives CASSQLGRGDGYTF.

The chain couples TRBV6-2 or TRBV6-3 to TRBJ1-5; perhaps TRBD1 as D (6 bases). Trimming took off 5 bases at V and 3 bases at J, with 11 bases between the two ends. The CDR3 contains 14 residues. Germline V CDR1 and CDR2: MNHEY, SVGEGT. This CDR3 is CASSPDSLNQPQHF. The CDR3 DNA is TGTGCCAGCAGTCCGGACAGTCTCAATCAGCCCCAGCATTTT.

The rearrangement links TRBV9 to TRBJ2-7; 8 bases line up with TRBD1. The CDR3 sequence is 15 residues long. From germline, CDR1 is SGDLS and CDR2 YYNGEE. J gave up 9 bases and V 4 bases, and 15 bases lay outside the gene matches. The DNA of the CDR3 is TGTGCCAGCAGCCCAGGAGGACAGGGCAAAGTGGGGCAGTACTTC. Translated, it gives CASSPGGQGKVGQYF.

The chain employs TRBV6-5 and TRBJ1-2, with 9 positions matching TRBD1. The germline V gene has CDR1 MNHEY and CDR2 SVGAGI. Germline trimming cut 0 bases from V and 8 bases from J; bases unmatched to any gene: 7. CDR3 length equals 15 residues. CDR3 protein: CASSYSPGQGHGYTF. The CDR3 nucleotides read TGTGCCAGCAGTTACTCTCCGGGACAGGGTCACGGCTACACCTTC.